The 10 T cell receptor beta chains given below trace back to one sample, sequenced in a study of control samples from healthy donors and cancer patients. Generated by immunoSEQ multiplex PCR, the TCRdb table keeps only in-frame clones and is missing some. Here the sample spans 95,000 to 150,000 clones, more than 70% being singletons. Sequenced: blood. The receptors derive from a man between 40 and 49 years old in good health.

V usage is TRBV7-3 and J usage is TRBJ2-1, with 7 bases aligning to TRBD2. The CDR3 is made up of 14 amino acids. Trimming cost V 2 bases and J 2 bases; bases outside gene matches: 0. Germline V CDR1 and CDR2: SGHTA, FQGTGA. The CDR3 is CASSLAGAYNEQFF. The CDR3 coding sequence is TGTGCCAGCAGCTTAGCGGGGGCCTACAATGAGCAGTTCTTC.

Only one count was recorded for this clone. The CDR3: CAWSSSEGPDTQYF. Written as DNA, the CDR3 is TGTGCCTGGAGTTCCTCTGAGGGGCCAGATACGCAGTATTTT. J is TRBJ2-3 and V is TRBV30; either TRBD1 or TRBD2 may supply D (5 bases each). Trimming cost V 2 bases and J 4 bases, with 13 bases left between them. There are 14 residues in the CDR3. Germline V gene lookup returns CDR1 GTSNPN and CDR2 SVGIG (reference sequence).

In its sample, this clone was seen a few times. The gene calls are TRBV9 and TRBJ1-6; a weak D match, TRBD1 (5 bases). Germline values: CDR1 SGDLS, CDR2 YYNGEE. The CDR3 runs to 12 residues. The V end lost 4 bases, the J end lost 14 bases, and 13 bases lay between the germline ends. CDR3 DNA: TGTGCCAGCAGCCTAAGGGACGGGACCCTCCACTTT. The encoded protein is CASSLRDGTLHF.

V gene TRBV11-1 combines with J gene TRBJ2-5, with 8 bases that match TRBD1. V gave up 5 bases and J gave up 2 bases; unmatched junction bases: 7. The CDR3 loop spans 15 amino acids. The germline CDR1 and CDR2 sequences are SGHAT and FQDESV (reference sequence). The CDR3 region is CASSPTYRGQETQYF. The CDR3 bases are TGTGCCAGCAGCCCCACCTACAGGGGGCAAGAGACCCAGTACTTC.

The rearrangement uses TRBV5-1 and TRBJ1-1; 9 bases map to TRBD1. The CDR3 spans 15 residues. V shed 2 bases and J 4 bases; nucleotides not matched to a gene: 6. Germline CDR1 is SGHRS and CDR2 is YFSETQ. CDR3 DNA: TGCGCCAGCAGCTTTGCCGGACAGGGGCGCACTGAAGCTTTCTTT. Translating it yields CASSFAGQGRTEAFF.

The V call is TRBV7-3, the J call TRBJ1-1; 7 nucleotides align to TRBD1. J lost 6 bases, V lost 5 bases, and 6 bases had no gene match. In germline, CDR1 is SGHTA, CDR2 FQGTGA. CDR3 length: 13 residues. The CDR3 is CASSRGQLAEAFF. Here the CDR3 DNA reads TGTGCCAGCAGCCGGGGACAGCTCGCTGAAGCTTTCTTT.

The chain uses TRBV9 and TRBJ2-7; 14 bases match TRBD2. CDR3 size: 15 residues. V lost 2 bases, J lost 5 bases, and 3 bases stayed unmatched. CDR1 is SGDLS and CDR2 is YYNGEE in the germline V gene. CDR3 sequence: CASSVGTSGGHEQYF. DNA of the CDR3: TGTGCCAGCAGCGTTGGGACTAGCGGGGGACACGAGCAGTACTTC.

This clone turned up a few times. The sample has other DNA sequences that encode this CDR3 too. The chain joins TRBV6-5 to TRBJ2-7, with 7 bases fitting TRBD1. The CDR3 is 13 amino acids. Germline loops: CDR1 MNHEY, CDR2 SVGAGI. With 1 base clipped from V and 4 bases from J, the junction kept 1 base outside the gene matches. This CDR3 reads CASSYYRGYEQYF. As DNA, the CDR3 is TGTGCCAGCAGTTACTACAGGGGTTACGAGCAGTACTTC.

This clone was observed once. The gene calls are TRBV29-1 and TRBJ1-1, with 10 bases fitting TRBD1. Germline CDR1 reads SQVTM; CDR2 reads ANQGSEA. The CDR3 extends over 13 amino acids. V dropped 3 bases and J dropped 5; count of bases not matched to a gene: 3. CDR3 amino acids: CSVDGTGETEAFF. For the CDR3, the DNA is TGCAGCGTTGACGGGACAGGGGAGACTGAAGCTTTCTTT.

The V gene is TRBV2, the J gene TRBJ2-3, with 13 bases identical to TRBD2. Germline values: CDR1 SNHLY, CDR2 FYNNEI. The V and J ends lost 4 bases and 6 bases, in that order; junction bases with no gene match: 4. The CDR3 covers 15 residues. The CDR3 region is CASSGTSGGRDTQYF. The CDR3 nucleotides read TGTGCCAGCAGTGGGACTAGCGGGGGCCGGGATACGCAGTATTTT.